Listed here are 8 T cell receptor beta chains from one sample, sequenced in a study of response to subunit inactivated influenza vaccine. TCRdb reprocessed the RT-PCR reads with MiXCR, giving one entry per CDR3 protein. The sample has 710,000 or so distinct CDR3 sequences, 15% to 18% seen once. Here the sequenced sample was PBMCs from blood, taken approximately 12 days after vaccination. All receptors derive from a man aged 50-60 years who received an inactivated influenza vaccine.

In this sample, this clonotype turned up a few times. The V call is TRBV5-1, the J call TRBJ2-3; 9 bases line up with TRBD1. Trimming removed 7 bases from V and 3 bases from J; junction bases left unmatched: 9. The length of the CDR3 is 15 residues. Germline CDR1 SGHRS, CDR2 YFSETQ. Written as DNA, the CDR3 is TGCGCCAGCCGCTCCGGGACAGGGAGTACAGATACGCAGTATTTT. Residues: CASRSGTGSTDTQYF.

With regard to this clonotype: The junction differs from germline at one of its ends, possibly a read error. The V gene is TRBV9, the J gene TRBJ2-2; the match to TRBD2 covers 11 bases. CDR3 length equals 16 residues. The V gene's germline CDR1 is SGDLS and CDR2 YYNGEE. This CDR3 reads CASGVAGGPRTGELFF. The CDR3 bases are TGTGCCAGCGGCGTAGCGGGGGGGCCGAGAACCGGGGAGCTGTTTTTT.

This clonotype has more than one count but fewer than ten. The chain is built from TRBV7-2 and TRBJ2-5; perhaps TRBD2 as D (6 bases). There are 15 residues in the CDR3. Trimming stripped 7 bases from V and 0 bases from J, with 15 bases between. CDR1 and CDR2 (germline): SGHTA, FQGNSA. As DNA, the CDR3 is TGTGCCAGCACCCAAAGCGGGCCCTACCAAGAGACCCAGTACTTC. This codes for CASTQSGPYQETQYF.

This clonotype was observed many times. This chain uses TRBV9 with TRBJ2-1; 7 positions match TRBD2. The J segment lost 2 bases and the V segment lost 4 bases, leaving 18 bases of the junction unmatched. CDR1 is SGDLS and CDR2 is YYNGEE in the germline V gene. The CDR3 covers 19 residues. CDR3 DNA sequence: TGTGCCAGCAGCCCACCGACCAATAGCGGGCCGAATCCCTACAATGAGCAGTTCTTC. Translated, it gives CASSPPTNSGPNPYNEQFF. Complete variable domain (other parts from reference TRBV9 and TRBJ2-1): DSGVTQTPKHLITATGQRVTLRCSPRSGDLSVYWYQQSLDQGLQFLIQYYNGEERAKGNILERFSAQQFPDLHSELNLSSLELGDSALYFCASSPPTNSGPNPYNEQFFGPGTRLTVL.

This clonotype was observed a few times. The chain combines TRBV9 with TRBJ2-1; 14 positions match TRBD2. Germline V gene sequence: CDR1 SGDLS, CDR2 YYNGEE. This CDR3 spans 17 amino acids. Unmatched junction bases numbered 6, after V lost 4 bases and J lost 3 bases. CDR3 protein: CASSTRLAGGFYNEQFF. The CDR3 region has the DNA TGTGCCAGCAGCACCCGACTAGCGGGAGGGTTCTACAATGAGCAGTTCTTC.

The chain links TRBV20-1 to TRBJ2-7; D gene unclear. CDR1 is DFQATT and CDR2 is SNEGSKA in the germline V gene (reference sequence). The CDR3 totals 15 residues. The V and J ends lost 0 bases and 2 bases respectively, with 14 bases between them. Here the CDR3 DNA reads TGCAGTGCTAGAGACCATCTTGACCAAACCTACGAGCAGTACTTC. Translating it yields CSARDHLDQTYEQYF.

The chain carries TRBV15 and TRBJ2-1; 8 nucleotides line up with TRBD1. Germline assignment: CDR1 LNHNV and CDR2 YYDKDF (reference sequence). The CDR3 consists of 11 residues. J lost 12 bases, V lost 6 bases, and 4 bases had no gene match. The CDR3 DNA reads as TGTGCCACCAGTGTCGGGACAGGGCAGTTCTTC. The encoded protein is CATSVGTGQFF.

There are a few counts of this clonotype. The CDR3 sequence is CASSSRAPPSTDTQYF. The CDR3 DNA sequence: TGTGCCAGCAGCTCGAGAGCCCCCCCTAGCACAGATACGCAGTATTTT. V usage is TRBV7-2 and J usage is TRBJ2-3; no clear D gene. The germline CDR1 and CDR2 sequences are SGHTA and FQGNSA. The V gene lost 4 bases and the J gene lost 0 bases, with 14 bases spanning the gap. The CDR3 spans 16 residues.